The clone carrying this TCR beta chain was detected a few times. Its specificity is unknown. The entry originates in a study of T-cell memory formation after mild COVID-19. The V gene's germline CDR1 is SGHRS and CDR2 YFSETQ. The CDR3 extends over 14 amino acids. The V gene lost 1 base and the J gene lost 3 bases, with 10 bases spanning the gap. General study results and limits: From day 15 to 85, contracting clones were balanced between CD4 and CD8, whereas later expanders leaned toward CD4+. Memory from before infection featured some responding clones, which suggests cross-reactive memory joined.

Barcoded TCR alpha and TCR beta cDNA libraries with UMIs came from 5'RACE using constant-segment primers. One entry per CDR3 protein results from TCRdb running MiXCR on the 5' RACE reads. The data contain roughly 300,000 distinct CDR3 sequences, roughly 15% of them seen just once; the ten biggest clones take up 20% to 25%. The TCR was taken from a young man who had mild COVID-19 (a few samples of this study predate the infection). Cell type and time point are not known. The chain links TRBV5-1 to TRBJ1-1; D uncertain. Sequenced input: PBMCs or a T cell subset sorted from them (not recorded which). The CDR3 bases are TGCGCCAGCAGCTTGCCGTGGGCTCACACTGAAGCTTTCTTT. Its protein is CASSLPWAHTEAFF.